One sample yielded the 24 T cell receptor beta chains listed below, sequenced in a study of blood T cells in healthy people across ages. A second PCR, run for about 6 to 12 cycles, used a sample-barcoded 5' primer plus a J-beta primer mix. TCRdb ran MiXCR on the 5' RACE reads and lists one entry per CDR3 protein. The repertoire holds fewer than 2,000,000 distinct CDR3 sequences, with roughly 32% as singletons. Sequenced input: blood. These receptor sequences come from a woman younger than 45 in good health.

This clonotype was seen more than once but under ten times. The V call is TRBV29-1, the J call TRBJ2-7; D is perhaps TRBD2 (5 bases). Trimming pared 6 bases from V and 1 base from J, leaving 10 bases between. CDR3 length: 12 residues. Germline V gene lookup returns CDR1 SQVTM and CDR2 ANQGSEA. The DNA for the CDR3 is TGCAGCGTCCGAGGGATGTCCTACGAGCAGTACTTC. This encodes CSVRGMSYEQYF.

The CDR3 nucleotides read TGCAGTGCTAGAGATGTACTACCCGATAGCTCCTACAATGAGCAGTTCTTC. Amino acids: CSARDVLPDSSYNEQFF. The chain links TRBV20-1 to TRBJ2-1; D unresolved. V lost 0 bases and J lost 0, with 15 bases in between. Germline loops: CDR1 DFQATT, CDR2 SNEGSKA (reference sequence). This CDR3 is 17 amino acids long.

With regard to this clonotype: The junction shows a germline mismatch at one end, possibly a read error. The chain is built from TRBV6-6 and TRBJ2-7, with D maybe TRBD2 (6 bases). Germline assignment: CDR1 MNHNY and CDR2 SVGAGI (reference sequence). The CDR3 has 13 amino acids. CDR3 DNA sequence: TGCGCCAGCGGAATAGCGGCCTGCAACGAGCAGTACTTC. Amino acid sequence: CASGIAACNEQYF.

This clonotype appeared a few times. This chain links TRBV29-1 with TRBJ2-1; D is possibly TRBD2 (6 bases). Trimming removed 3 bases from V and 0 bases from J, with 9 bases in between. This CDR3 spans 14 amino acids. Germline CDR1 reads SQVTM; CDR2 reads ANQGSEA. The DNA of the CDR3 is TGCAGCGTTGAGGACGGGAGCTCCTACAATGAGCAGTTCTTC. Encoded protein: CSVEDGSSYNEQFF.

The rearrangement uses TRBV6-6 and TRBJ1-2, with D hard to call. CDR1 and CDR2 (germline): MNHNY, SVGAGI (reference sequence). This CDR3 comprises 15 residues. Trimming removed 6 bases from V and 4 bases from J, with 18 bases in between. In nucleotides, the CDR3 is TGTGCCAGCAGGAACGTGGCGGATAGTTTCTATGGCTACACCTTC. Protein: CASRNVADSFYGYTF.

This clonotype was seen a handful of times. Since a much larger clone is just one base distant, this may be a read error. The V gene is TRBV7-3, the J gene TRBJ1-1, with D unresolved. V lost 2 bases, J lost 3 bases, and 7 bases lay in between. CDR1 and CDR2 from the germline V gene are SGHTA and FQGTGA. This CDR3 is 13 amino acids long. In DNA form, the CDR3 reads TGTGCCAGCAGCTTACAGGAGGACACTGAAGCTTTCTTT. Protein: CASSLQEDTEAFF.

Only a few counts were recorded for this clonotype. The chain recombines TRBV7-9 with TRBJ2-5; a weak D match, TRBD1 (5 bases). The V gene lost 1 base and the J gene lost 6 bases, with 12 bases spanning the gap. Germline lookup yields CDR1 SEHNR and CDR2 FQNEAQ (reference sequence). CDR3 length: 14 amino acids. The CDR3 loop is CASSLGDSLKTQYF. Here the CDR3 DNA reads TGTGCCAGCAGCTTAGGCGACAGTTTAAAGACCCAGTACTTC.

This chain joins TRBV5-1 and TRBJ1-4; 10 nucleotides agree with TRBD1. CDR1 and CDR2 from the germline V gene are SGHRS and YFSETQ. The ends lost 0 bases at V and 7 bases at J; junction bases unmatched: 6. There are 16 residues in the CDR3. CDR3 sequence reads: CASSLARQGAGEKLFF. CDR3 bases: TGCGCCAGCAGCTTGGCACGACAGGGGGCAGGTGAAAAACTGTTTTTT.

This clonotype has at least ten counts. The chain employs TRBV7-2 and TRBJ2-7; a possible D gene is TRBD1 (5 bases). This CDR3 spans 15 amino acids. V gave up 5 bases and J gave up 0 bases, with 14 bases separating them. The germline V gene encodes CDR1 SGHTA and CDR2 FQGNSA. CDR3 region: CASSTHRTLSYEQYF. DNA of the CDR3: TGTGCCAGCAGCACGCACAGGACCCTCTCCTACGAGCAGTACTTC.

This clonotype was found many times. The CDR3 DNA reads as TGTGCCAGCTCACCACCCGAAGGGGGTGAGCAGTTCTTC. Protein sequence: CASSPPEGGEQFF. The rearrangement uses TRBV18 and TRBJ2-1, with D maybe TRBD1 (6 bases). Germline-derived CDR1 and CDR2 are KGHSH and LQKENI. V shed 0 bases and J shed 9 bases, with 9 bases lying between them. The CDR3 sequence is 13 residues long.

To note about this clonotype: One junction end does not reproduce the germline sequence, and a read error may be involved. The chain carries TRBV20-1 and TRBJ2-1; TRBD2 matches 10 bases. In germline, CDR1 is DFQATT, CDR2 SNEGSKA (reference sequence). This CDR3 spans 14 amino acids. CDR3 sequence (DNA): TGCAGTGCTTACGGGACTAGCGACTACAATAAGCAGTTCTTC. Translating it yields CSAYGTSDYNKQFF.

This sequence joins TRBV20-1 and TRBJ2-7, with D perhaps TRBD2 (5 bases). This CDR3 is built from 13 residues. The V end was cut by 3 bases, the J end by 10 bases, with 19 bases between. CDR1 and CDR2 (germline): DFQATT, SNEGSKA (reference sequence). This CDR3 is CSASGFRGETQYF. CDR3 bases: TGCAGTGCTAGTGGTTTTCGGGGAGAGACACAGTACTTC.

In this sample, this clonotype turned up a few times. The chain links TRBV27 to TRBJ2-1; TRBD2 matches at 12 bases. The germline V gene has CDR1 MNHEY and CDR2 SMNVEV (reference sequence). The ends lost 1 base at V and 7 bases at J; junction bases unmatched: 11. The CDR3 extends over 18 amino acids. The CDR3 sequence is CASSLLTSGSSLANEQFF. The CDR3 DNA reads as TGTGCCAGCAGTTTATTGACTAGCGGGAGTTCTCTTGCGAATGAGCAGTTCTTC.

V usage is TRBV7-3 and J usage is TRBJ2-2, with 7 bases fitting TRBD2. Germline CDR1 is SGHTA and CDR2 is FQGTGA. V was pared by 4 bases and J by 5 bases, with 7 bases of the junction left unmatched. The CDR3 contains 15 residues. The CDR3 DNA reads TGTGCCAGCAGCTCCGGGGGGTTGAGAACCGGGGAGCTGTTTTTT. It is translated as CASSSGGLRTGELFF.

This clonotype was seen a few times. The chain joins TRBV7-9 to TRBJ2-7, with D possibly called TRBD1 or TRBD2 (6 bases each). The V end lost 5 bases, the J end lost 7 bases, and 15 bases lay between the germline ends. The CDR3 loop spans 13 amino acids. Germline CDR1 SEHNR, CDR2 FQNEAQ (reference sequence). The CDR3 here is CASSPPGAGEQYF. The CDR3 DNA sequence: TGTGCCAGCAGCCCCCCGGGGGCCGGGGAGCAGTACTTC.

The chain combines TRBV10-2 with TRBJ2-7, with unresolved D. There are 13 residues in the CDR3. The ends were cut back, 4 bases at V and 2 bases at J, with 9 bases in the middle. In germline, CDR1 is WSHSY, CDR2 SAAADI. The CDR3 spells CASSARSTYEQYF. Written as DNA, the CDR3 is TGCGCCAGCAGTGCAAGGTCTACCTACGAGCAGTACTTC.

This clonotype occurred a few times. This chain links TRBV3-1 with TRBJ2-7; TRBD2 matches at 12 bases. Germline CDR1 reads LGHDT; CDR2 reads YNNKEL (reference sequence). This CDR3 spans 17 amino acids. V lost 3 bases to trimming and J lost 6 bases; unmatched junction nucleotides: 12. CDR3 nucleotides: TGTGCCAGCAGCCATTCAGGACTAGCGGGAAAAGGTGGCGAGCAGTACTTC. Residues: CASSHSGLAGKGGEQYF.

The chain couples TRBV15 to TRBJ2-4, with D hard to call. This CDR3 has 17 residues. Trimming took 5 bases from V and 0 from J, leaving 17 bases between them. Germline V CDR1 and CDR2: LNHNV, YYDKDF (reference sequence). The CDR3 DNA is TGTGCCACCAGCCCGGTGACTCTACCCCAAGCCAAAAACATTCAGTACTTC. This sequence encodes CATSPVTLPQAKNIQYF.

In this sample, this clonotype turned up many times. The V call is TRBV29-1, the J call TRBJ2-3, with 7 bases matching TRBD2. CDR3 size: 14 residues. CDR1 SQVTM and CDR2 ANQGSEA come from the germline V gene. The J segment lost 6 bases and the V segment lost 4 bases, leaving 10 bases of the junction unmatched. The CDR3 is CSVVWAGEADTQYF. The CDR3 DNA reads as TGCAGCGTTGTCTGGGCGGGAGAAGCCGATACGCAGTATTTT.

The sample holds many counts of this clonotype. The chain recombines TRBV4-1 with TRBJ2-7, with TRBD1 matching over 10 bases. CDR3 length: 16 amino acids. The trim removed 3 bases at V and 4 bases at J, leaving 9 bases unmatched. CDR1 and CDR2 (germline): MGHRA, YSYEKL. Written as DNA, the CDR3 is TGCGCCAGCAGCCAGGACTGGACAGGGGGAAGGTACGAGCAGTACTTC. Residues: CASSQDWTGGRYEQYF.

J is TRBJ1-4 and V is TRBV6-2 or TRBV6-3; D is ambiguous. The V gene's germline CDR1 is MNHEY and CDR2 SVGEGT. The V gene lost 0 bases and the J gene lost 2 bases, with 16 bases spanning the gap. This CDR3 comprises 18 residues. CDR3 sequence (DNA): TGTGCCAGCAGTTACTCGATGAGGCCCCGGGCCACTAATGAAAAACTGTTTTTT. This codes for CASSYSMRPRATNEKLFF.

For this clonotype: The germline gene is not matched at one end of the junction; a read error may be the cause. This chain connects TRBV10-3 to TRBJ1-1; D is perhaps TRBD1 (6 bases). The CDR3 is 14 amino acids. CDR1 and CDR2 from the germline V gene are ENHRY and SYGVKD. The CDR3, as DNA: TGTGCCAACAGTGAGTCCGCAGGGGTTACTGAAGCTTTCTTT. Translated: CANSESAGVTEAFF.

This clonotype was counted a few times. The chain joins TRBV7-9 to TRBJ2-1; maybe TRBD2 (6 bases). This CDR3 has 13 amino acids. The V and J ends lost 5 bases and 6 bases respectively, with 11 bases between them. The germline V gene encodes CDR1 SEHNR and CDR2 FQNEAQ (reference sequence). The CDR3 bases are TGTGCCAGCAGCACCTCACTAGCCAATGAGCAGTTCTTC. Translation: CASSTSLANEQFF.

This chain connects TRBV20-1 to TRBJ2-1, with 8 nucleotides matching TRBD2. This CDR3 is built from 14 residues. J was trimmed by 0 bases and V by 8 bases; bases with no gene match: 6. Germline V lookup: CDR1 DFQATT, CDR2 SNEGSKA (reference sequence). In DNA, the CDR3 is TGCAGTATAGCGGGATCGAGCTCCTACAATGAGCAGTTCTTC. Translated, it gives CSIAGSSSYNEQFF.